This T cell receptor (beta chain) was sequenced in a study of T cell repertoires in cytomegalovirus infection. Study background: Peptides in the study included HLA-C-restricted and HLA-B-restricted CMV epitopes.

Study-level points and caveats: Across the ex vivo response, the dominant clonotypes were HLA-C-restricted CMV-specific TCR beta clonotypes.

TCRdb itself ran the reads through MiXCR, one entry per CDR3 protein. The sample shows some 350,000 distinct CDR3 sequences, roughly 34% of them seen only once. With regard to this clonotype: Its specificity is not known.

This CDR3 has 18 amino acids. Germline V gene lookup returns CDR1 MDHEN and CDR2 SYDVKM. The V and J ends lost 1 base and 2 bases respectively, with 19 bases between them. This sequence joins TRBV28 and TRBJ2-3; possibly TRBD1 for D (5 bases). The clonotype was recovered from a human donor in good health (CMV status not recorded). Some clones in this sample may be carry-over from other donors' samples. Specimen: cultured PBMCs, collected from culture after CMV antigen stimulation. CDR3 sequence: CASSLFPTGGPYTDTQYF. For the CDR3, the DNA is TGTGCCAGCAGTTTATTCCCCACAGGCGGACCGTACACAGATACGCAGTATTTT.